This section outlines one TCR beta chain sequence together with its context. Germline CDR1 reads MDHEN; CDR2 reads SYDVKM. V gave up 8 bases and J gave up 3 bases, with 20 bases separating them. The CDR3 contains 16 residues. This sample is part of a study of shared clonotypes between healthy human individuals. The protocol was immunoSEQ multiplex PCR, while the TCRdb copy is restricted to in-frame clones and leaves out a portion. The sample includes over a million clones, around 82% of them seen just once. The sample was memory CD4+ T cells from PBMCs. Described subset: CD45RA-negative fraction. The chain combines TRBV28 with TRBJ1-5; TRBD1 is a possible D gene (6 bases). This clonotype was sampled from a man aged 18 to 30 in good health. Some clones in this sample may be carry-over from other donors' samples. The CDR3 coding sequence is TGTGCCAGCGAAAAGGGGGGCAGGGGCCACAATCAGCCCCAGCATTTT. Translated, it gives CASEKGGRGHNQPQHF. Using reference TRBV28 and TRBJ1-5 for the parts outside the CDR3, the full variable domain is DVKVTQSSRYLVKRTGEKVFLECVQDMDHENMFWYRQDPGLGLRLIYFSYDVKMKEKGDIPEGYSVSREKKERFSLILESASTNQTSMYLCASEKGGRGHNQPQHFGDGTRLSIL.